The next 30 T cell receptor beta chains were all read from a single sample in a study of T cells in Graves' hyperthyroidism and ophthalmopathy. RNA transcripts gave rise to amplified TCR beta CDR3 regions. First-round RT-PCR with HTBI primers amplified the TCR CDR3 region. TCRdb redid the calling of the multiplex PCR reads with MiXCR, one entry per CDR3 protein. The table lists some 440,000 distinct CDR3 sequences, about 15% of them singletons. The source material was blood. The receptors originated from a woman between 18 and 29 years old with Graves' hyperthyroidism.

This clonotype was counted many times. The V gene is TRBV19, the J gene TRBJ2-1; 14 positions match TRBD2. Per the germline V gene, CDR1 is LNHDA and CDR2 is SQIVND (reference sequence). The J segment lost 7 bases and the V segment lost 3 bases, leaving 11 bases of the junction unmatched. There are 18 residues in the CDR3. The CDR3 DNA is TGTGCCAGTAGTATTTTGCCTGGACTAGCGGGGGGCCGGAATGAGCAGTTCTTC. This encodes CASSILPGLAGGRNEQFF. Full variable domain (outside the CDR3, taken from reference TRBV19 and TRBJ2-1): DGGITQSPKYLFRKEGQNVTLSCEQNLNHDAMYWYRQDPGQGLRLIYYSQIVNDFQKGDIAEGYSVSREKKESFPLTVTSAQKNPTAFYLCASSILPGLAGGRNEQFFGPGTRLTVL.

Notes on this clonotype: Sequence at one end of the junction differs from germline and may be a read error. CDR3 in amino acids: CATSSIRRGANSPLHF. CDR3 coding DNA: TGTGCCACCAGCTCGATAAGGCGTGGGGCCAATTCACCCCTCCACTTT. The V and J genes are TRBV9 and TRBJ1-6, with D perhaps matching TRBD1 (5 bases). Germline assignment: CDR1 SGDLS and CDR2 YYNGEE. The CDR3 extends over 16 amino acids. The entire variable domain, with the rest obtained from reference TRBV9 and TRBJ1-6, is as follows: DSGVTQTPKHLITATGQRVTLRCSPRSGDLSVYWYQQSLDQGLQFLIQYYNGEERAKGNILERFSAQQFPDLHSELNLSSLELGDSALYFCATSSIRRGANSPLHFGNGTRLTVT.

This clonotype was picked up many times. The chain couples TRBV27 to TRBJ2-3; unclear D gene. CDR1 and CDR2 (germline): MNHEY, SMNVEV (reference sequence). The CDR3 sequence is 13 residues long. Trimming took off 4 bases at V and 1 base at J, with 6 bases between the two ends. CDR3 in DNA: TGTGCCAGCAGTTGGGCGGGCACAGATACGCAGTATTTT. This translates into CASSWAGTDTQYF.

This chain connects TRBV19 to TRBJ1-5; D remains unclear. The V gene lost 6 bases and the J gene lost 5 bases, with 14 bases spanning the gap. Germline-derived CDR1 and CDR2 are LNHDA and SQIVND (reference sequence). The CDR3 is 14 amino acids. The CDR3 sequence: CASSRRTPDQPQHF. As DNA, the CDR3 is TGTGCCAGTAGCCGACGCACACCAGATCAGCCCCAGCATTTT.

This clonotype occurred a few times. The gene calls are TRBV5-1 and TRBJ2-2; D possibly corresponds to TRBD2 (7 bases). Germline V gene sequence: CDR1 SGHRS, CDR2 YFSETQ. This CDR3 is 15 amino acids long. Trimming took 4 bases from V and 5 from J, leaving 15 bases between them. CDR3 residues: CASSPEGRGTGELFF. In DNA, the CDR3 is TGCGCCAGCAGCCCCGAAGGGAGGGGGACCGGGGAGCTGTTTTTT.

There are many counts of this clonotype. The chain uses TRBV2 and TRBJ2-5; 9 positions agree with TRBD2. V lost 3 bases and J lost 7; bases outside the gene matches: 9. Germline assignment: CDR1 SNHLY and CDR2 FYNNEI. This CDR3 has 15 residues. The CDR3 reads CASSEEAGGIGTQYF. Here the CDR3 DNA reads TGTGCCAGCAGTGAGGAAGCGGGAGGAATTGGGACCCAGTACTTC.

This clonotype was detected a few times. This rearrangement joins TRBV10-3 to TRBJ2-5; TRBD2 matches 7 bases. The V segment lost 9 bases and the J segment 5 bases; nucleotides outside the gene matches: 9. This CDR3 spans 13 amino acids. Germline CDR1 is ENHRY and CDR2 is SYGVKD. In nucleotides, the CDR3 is TGTGCCATGGCCGGGGGGATACAGGAGACCCAGTACTTC. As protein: CAMAGGIQETQYF.

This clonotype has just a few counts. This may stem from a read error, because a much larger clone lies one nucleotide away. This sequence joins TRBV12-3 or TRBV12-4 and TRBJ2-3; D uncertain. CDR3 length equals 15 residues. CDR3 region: CANSLVQASTDTQYF. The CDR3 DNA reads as TGTGCCAACAGTTTGGTCCAGGCCAGCACAGATACGCAGTATTTT.

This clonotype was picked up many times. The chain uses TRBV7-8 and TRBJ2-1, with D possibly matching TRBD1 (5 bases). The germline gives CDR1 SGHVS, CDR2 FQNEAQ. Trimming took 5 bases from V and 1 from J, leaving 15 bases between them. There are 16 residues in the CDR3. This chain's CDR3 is CASSEKQTVSYNEQFF. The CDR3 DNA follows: TGTGCCAGCAGCGAAAAACAGACAGTTTCCTACAATGAGCAGTTCTTC.

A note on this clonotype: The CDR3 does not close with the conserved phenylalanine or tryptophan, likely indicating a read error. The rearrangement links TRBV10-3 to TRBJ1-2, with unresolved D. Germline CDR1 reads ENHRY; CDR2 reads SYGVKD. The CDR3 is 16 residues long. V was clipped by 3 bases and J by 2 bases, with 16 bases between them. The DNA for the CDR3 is TGTGCCATCAGTGACCGGGCAGAGACCGTCAACTATGGCTACACCCTC. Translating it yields CAISDRAETVNYGYTL.

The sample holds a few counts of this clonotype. The CDR3 region has the DNA TGCGCCAGCAGCCCAGGGTCGGTTTATTCGGCCAACGTCCTGACTTTC. This gives the protein CASSPGSVYSANVLTF. J is TRBJ2-6 and V is TRBV4-1; possible D gene TRBD1, 5 bases. The CDR3 is 16 residues long. Germline values: CDR1 MGHRA, CDR2 YSYEKL. Trimming removed 4 bases at V and 6 bases at J, with 16 bases between.

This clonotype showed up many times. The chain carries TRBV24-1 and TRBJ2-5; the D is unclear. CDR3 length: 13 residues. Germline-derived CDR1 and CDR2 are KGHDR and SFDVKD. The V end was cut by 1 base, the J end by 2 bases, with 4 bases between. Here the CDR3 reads CATSDFSQETQYF. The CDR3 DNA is TGTGCCACCAGTGATTTCTCGCAAGAGACCCAGTACTTC.

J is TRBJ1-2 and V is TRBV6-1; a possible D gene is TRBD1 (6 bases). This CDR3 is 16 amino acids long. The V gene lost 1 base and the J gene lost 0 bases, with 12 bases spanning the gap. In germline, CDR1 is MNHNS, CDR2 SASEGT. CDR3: CASSEGGGGANYGYTF. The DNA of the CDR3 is TGTGCCAGCAGTGAAGGTGGGGGGGGCGCTAACTATGGCTACACCTTC.

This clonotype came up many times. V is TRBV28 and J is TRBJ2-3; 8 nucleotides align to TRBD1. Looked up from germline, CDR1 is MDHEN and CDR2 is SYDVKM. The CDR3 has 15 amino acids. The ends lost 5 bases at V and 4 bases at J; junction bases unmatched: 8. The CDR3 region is CASSRGQASADTQYF. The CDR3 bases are TGTGCCAGCAGTAGGGGACAGGCGTCCGCAGATACGCAGTATTTT.

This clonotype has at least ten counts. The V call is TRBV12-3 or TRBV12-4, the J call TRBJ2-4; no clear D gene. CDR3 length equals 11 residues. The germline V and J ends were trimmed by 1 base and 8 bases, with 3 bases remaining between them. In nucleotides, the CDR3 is TGTGCCAGCAGTTTAGTAGACATTCAGTACTTC. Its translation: CASSLVDIQYF.

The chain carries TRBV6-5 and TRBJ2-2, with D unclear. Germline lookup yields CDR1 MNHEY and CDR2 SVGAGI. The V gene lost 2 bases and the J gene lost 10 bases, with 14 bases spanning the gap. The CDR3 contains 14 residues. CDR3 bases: TGTGCCAGCAGTTACACGAGCCTGTCCGAGGAGCTGTTTTTT. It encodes CASSYTSLSEELFF.

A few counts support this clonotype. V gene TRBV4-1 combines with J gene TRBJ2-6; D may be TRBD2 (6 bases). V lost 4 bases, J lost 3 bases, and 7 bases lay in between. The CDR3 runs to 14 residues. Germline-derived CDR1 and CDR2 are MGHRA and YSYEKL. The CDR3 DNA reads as TGCGCCAGCAGCCCTAGCGTTGGGGCCAACGTCCTGACTTTC. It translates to CASSPSVGANVLTF.

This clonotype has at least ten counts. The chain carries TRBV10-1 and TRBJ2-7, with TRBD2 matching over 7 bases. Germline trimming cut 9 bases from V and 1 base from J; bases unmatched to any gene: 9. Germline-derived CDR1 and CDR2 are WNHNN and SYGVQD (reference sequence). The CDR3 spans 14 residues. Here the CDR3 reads CARGSGIGSYEQYF. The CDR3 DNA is TGCGCCAGAGGAAGCGGGATAGGATCCTACGAGCAGTACTTC.

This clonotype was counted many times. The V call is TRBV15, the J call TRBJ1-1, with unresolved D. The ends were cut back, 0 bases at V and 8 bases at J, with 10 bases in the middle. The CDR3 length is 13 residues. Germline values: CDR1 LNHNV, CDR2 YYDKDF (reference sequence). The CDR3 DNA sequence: TGTGCCACCAGCAGAGATCGTGGTGGCGAAGCTTTCTTT. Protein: CATSRDRGGEAFF. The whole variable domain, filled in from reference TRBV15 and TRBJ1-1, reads DAMVIQNPRYQVTQFGKPVTLSCSQTLNHNVMYWYQQKSSQAPKLLFHYYDKDFNNEADTPDNFQSRRPNTSFCFLDIRSPGLGDTAMYLCATSRDRGGEAFFGQGTRLTVV.

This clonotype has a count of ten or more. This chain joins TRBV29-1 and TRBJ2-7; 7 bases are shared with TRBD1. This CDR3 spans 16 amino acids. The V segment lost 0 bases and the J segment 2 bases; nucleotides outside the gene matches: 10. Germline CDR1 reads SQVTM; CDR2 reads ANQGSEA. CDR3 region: CSVEDLGDSHAYEQYF. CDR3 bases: TGCAGCGTTGAAGATCTAGGGGACAGCCATGCCTACGAGCAGTACTTC.

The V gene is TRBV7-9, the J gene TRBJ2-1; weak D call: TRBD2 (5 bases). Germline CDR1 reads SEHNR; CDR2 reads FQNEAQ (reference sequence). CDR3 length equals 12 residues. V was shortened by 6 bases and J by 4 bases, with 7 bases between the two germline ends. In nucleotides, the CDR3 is TGTGCCAGCAGACGGGATTACAATGAGCAGTTCTTC. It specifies CASRRDYNEQFF.

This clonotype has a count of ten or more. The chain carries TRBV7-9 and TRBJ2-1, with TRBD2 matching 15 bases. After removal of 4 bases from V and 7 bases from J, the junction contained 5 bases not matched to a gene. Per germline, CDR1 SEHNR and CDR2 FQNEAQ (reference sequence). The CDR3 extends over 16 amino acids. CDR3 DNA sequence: TGTGCCAGCAGCTCCCTGGGGACTAGCGGGAGGAATGAGCAGTTCTTC. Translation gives CASSSLGTSGRNEQFF.

CDR3 sequence (DNA): TGTGCCAGCAGCGTAGCTAGCCCGCCGGGTGAGCAGTTCTTC. Protein product: CASSVASPPGEQFF. V usage is TRBV9 and J usage is TRBJ2-1; D is possibly TRBD2 (5 bases). Looked up from germline, CDR1 is SGDLS and CDR2 is YYNGEE. CDR3 size: 14 residues. V was shortened by 0 bases and J by 9 bases, with 13 bases between the two germline ends.

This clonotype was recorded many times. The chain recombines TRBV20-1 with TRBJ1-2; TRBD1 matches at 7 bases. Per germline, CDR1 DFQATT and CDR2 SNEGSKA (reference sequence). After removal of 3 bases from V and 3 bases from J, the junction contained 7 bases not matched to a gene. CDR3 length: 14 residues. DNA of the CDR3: TGCAGTGCTAGGTCGACAGGGTTTGACTATGGCTACACCTTC. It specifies CSARSTGFDYGYTF.

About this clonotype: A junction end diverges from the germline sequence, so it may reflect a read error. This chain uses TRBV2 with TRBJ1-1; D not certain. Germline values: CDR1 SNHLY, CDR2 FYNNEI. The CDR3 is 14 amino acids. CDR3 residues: CASSSQTVNAEAFF. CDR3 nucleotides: TGTGCCAGCAGTTCTCAGACGGTGAACGCTGAAGCTTTCTTC.

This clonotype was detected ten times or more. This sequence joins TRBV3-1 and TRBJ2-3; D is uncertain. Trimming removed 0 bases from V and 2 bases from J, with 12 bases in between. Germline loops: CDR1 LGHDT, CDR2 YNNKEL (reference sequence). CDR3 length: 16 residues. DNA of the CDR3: TGTGCCAGCAGCCAAGACGACTCACGTGCCACAGATACGCAGTATTTT. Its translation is CASSQDDSRATDTQYF.

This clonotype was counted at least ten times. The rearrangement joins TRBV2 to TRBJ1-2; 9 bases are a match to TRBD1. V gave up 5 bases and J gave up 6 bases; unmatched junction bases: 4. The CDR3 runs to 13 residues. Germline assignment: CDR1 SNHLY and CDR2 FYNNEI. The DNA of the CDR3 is TGTGCCAGCAGTCCTGGACAGGGGAATGGCTACACCTTC. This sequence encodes CASSPGQGNGYTF.

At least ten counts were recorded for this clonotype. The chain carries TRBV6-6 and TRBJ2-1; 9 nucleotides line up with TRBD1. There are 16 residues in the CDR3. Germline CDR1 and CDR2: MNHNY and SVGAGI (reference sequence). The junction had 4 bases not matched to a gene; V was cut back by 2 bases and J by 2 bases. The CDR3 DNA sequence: TGTGCCAGCAGTTACGAAGGGACAGGGCCCTACAATGAGCAGTTCTTC. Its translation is CASSYEGTGPYNEQFF.

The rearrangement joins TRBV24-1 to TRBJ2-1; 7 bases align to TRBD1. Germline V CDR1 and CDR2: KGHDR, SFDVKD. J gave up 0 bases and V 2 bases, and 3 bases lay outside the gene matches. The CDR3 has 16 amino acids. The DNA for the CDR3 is TGTGCCACCAGTGATTCGGACAGGCTCTCCTACAATGAGCAGTTCTTC. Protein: CATSDSDRLSYNEQFF.

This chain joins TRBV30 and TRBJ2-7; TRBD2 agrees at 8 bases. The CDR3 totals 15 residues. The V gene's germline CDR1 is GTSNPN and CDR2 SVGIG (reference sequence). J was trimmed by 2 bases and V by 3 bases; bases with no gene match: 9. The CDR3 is CAWRNLAGRTYEQYF. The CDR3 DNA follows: TGTGCCTGGAGGAATTTAGCGGGGAGAACCTACGAGCAGTACTTC.